These 27 T cell receptor beta chains came from one sample sequenced in a study of blood T cell repertoires in COVID-19. Libraries were prepared by immunoSEQ multiplex PCR; TCRdb keeps only in-frame clonotypes and omits some of them. The profile shows approximately 100,000 clones, roughly 90% of them singletons. Specimen: peripheral blood. The receptor source for this set is a woman aged 55 to 70 with acute or convalescent COVID-19.

This sequence joins TRBV3-1 (or the pseudogene TRBV3-2) and TRBJ1-4, with 8 bases that match TRBD1. CDR3 length equals 14 residues. V was clipped by 4 bases and J by 8 bases; unmatched bases: 6. Germline lookup yields CDR1 LGHDT and CDR2 YNNKEL (reference sequence). The chain's CDR3 is CASSPRTGWEKLFF. DNA for the CDR3: TGTGCCAGCAGCCCTCGGACAGGGTGGGAAAAACTGTTTTTT.

The chain joins TRBV19 to TRBJ1-1, with 9 bases that match TRBD1. J was trimmed by 0 bases and V by 5 bases; bases with no gene match: 4. Germline V gives CDR1 LNHDA, CDR2 SQIVND (reference sequence). The CDR3 totals 15 residues. The CDR3 DNA follows: TGTGCCAGTAGTCTTCGACAGGGGGTGAACACTGAAGCTTTCTTT. This codes for CASSLRQGVNTEAFF.

The genes are TRBV7-6 and TRBJ2-7; 8 nucleotides agree with TRBD1. Per the germline V gene, CDR1 is SGHVS and CDR2 is FNYEAQ. The CDR3 runs 15 residues. V was clipped by 1 base and J by 0 bases; unmatched bases: 2. DNA for the CDR3: TGTGCCAGCAGCTTAGGGGACAGGAACTCCTACGAGCAGTACTTC. As protein: CASSLGDRNSYEQYF.

This CDR3 reads CASSQTLRLNEQFF. The CDR3 coding sequence is TGTGCCAGCTCCCAGACGTTGAGGCTCAATGAGCAGTTCTTC. V usage is TRBV6-1 and J usage is TRBJ2-1; D ambiguous. In germline, CDR1 is MNHNS, CDR2 SASEGT. This CDR3 has 14 residues. V was shortened by 8 bases and J by 6 bases, with 17 bases between the two germline ends.

The rearrangement links TRBV5-4 to TRBJ1-6; TRBD1 matches 7 bases. The CDR3 totals 14 residues. The germline V gene encodes CDR1 SGHNT and CDR2 YYREEE (reference sequence). V was clipped by 4 bases and J by 7 bases; unmatched bases: 5. CDR3 DNA sequence: TGTGCCAGCAGCGGGGACAGCGGCAATTCACCCCTCCACTTT. This codes for CASSGDSGNSPLHF.

DNA for the CDR3: TGTGCCTGGAGTGTAGGGGCGACCGCCTTGAACCAACTGTTTTTT. Translating gives CAWSVGATALNQLFF. The J gene is TRBJ1-4, the V gene TRBV30, with TRBD1 as a possible D gene (5 bases). V lost 0 bases, J lost 12 bases, and 20 bases lay in between. Germline V gene lookup returns CDR1 GTSNPN and CDR2 SVGIG (reference sequence). This CDR3 comprises 15 residues.

This sequence joins TRBV29-1 and TRBJ2-1; 8 bases are a match to TRBD2. V lost 6 bases and J lost 8; bases outside the gene matches: 9. Germline V gene lookup returns CDR1 SQVTM and CDR2 ANQGSEA. The CDR3 consists of 13 residues. The CDR3 DNA sequence: TGCAGCGTCGGGAGGGGTAGGCTAGATGAGCAGTTCTTC. It encodes CSVGRGRLDEQFF.

This chain joins TRBV5-6 and TRBJ1-1; D remains ambiguous. Trimming took off 2 bases at V and 3 bases at J, with 11 bases between the two ends. The CDR3 runs 14 residues. From germline, CDR1 is SGHDT and CDR2 YYEEEE. The CDR3 sequence: CASSFTRWDTEAFF. CDR3 DNA sequence: TGTGCCAGCAGCTTCACCAGGTGGGACACTGAAGCTTTCTTT. Full variable domain (rest looked up from reference TRBV5-6 and TRBJ1-1): DAGVTQSPTHLIKTRGQQVTLRCSPKSGHDTVSWYQQALGQGPQFIFQYYEEEERQRGNFPDRFSGHQFPNYSSELNVNALLLGDSALYLCASSFTRWDTEAFFGQGTRLTVV.

The V call is TRBV27, the J call TRBJ1-1; 7 nucleotides agree with TRBD1. The germline V gene has CDR1 MNHEY and CDR2 SMNVEV (reference sequence). The ends lost 6 bases at V and 3 bases at J; junction bases unmatched: 10. The CDR3 has 15 amino acids. CDR3 nucleotide sequence: TGTGCCAGCAGAACACTACAGGGGATGGACACTGAAGCTTTCTTT. This translates into CASRTLQGMDTEAFF.

The V call is TRBV28, the J call TRBJ1-4, with 9 bases matching TRBD1. The CDR3 is 15 amino acids. The germline V gene encodes CDR1 MDHEN and CDR2 SYDVKM. V lost 5 bases, J lost 7 bases, and 8 bases stayed unmatched. The CDR3 here is CASSVSQGAFEKLFF. CDR3 bases: TGTGCCAGCAGTGTATCACAGGGGGCCTTTGAAAAACTGTTTTTT.

The chain joins TRBV5-1 to TRBJ1-1; 8 bases agree with TRBD1. The CDR3 is made up of 15 amino acids. V gave up 2 bases and J gave up 0 bases; unmatched junction bases: 3. CDR1 and CDR2 from the germline V gene are SGHRS and YFSETQ. The DNA of the CDR3 is TGCGCCAGCAGCTTCGACAGGGGTCTGAACACTGAAGCTTTCTTT. It yields the protein CASSFDRGLNTEAFF.

The chain links TRBV19 to TRBJ1-5; maybe TRBD1 (5 bases). Germline assignment: CDR1 LNHDA and CDR2 SQIVND (reference sequence). Trimming pared 3 bases from V and 1 base from J, leaving 13 bases between. The CDR3 contains 16 residues. The CDR3, as DNA: TGTGCCAGTAGTATTTTCGACAGTCTGAGCAATCAGCCCCAGCATTTT. The encoded protein is CASSIFDSLSNQPQHF.

The chain links TRBV5-4 to TRBJ1-2; D is unclear. Germline values: CDR1 SGHNT, CDR2 YYREEE (reference sequence). The CDR3 is made up of 14 amino acids. V dropped 4 bases and J dropped 4 bases, with 14 bases sitting between them. CDR3 protein: CASSPLGRSYGYTF. CDR3 nucleotide sequence: TGTGCCAGCAGCCCGTTGGGCAGGTCCTATGGCTACACCTTC.

This sequence joins TRBV18 and TRBJ2-2; 14 bases match TRBD2. Trimming at V came to 2 bases and at J to 6 bases, leaving 2 bases not matched to a gene. The CDR3 covers 16 residues. Germline CDR1 KGHSH, CDR2 LQKENI. The chain's CDR3 is CASSPSGLAGAGELFF. CDR3 coding DNA: TGTGCCAGCTCACCATCGGGACTAGCGGGAGCCGGGGAGCTGTTTTTT.

The chain combines TRBV28 with TRBJ2-2, with 8 bases lining up with TRBD2. The germline V gene encodes CDR1 MDHEN and CDR2 SYDVKM. V shed 0 bases and J 5 bases; nucleotides not matched to a gene: 5. The CDR3 contains 16 residues. CDR3 sequence: CASSLWDGRATGELFF. CDR3 bases: TGTGCCAGCAGTTTATGGGACGGGAGGGCAACCGGGGAGCTGTTTTTT.

This chain joins TRBV19 and TRBJ1-5; D possibly corresponds to TRBD1 (5 bases). This CDR3 contains 16 residues. V lost 3 bases, J lost 7 bases, and 19 bases lay in between. Germline V lookup: CDR1 LNHDA, CDR2 SQIVND (reference sequence). The CDR3 region is CASSILTVSGIQPQHF. In nucleotides, the CDR3 is TGTGCCAGTAGTATTCTGACAGTGAGTGGGATACAGCCCCAGCATTTT.

This clone came up once. The J gene is TRBJ1-2, the V gene TRBV6-5; D is possibly TRBD1 (5 bases). Trimming shortened V by 6 bases and J by 7 bases, and 9 bases separated the two germline ends. Germline V CDR1 and CDR2: MNHEY, SVGAGI. CDR3 size: 11 residues. CDR3 bases: TGTGCCAGCAGCCCCAGGGCTGGCTACACCTTC. Amino acid sequence: CASSPRAGYTF.

DNA for the CDR3: TGTGCCAGCAGCTTTGGCGGCGGGTACGAGCAGTACGTC. It codes for CASSFGGGYEQYV. The chain joins TRBV11-2 to TRBJ2-7, with D possibly being TRBD2 (5 bases). Trimming shortened V by 3 bases and J by 4 bases, and 10 bases separated the two germline ends. Germline V gene lookup returns CDR1 SGHAT and CDR2 FQNNGV. The CDR3 totals 13 residues.

This chain joins TRBV7-3 and TRBJ2-3; D gene unclear. The CDR3 spans 15 residues. Trimming left V 0 bases short and J 2 bases short, with 9 bases between. Germline CDR1 is SGHTA and CDR2 is FQGTGA. In nucleotides, the CDR3 is TGTGCCAGCAGCTTAACCTCCCACATCACAGATACGCAGTATTTT. Encoded protein: CASSLTSHITDTQYF. The entire variable domain, with the rest obtained from reference TRBV7-3 and TRBJ2-3, is as follows: GAGVSQTPSNKVTEKGKYVELRCDPISGHTALYWYRQSLGQGPEFLIYFQGTGAADDSGLPNDRFFAVRPEGSVSTLKIQRTERGDSAVYLCASSLTSHITDTQYFGPGTRLTVL.

The table lists this clone with a few counts. This rearrangement joins TRBV5-1 to TRBJ1-1; D gene ambiguous. Germline CDR1 and CDR2: SGHRS and YFSETQ. The CDR3 has 13 amino acids. V shed 0 bases and J shed 1 base, with 4 bases lying between them. In DNA, the CDR3 is TGCGCCAGCAGCTTGGAACAGAACACTGAAGCTTTCTTT. It codes for CASSLEQNTEAFF.

This clone appeared a few times. V and J are TRBV6-5 and TRBJ2-1; TRBD2 agrees at 9 bases. The CDR3 length is 16 residues. In germline, CDR1 is MNHEY, CDR2 SVGAGI. The V gene end was trimmed by 2 bases and the J gene end by 7 bases; junction bases not matched to a gene: 9. Here the CDR3 DNA reads TGTGCCAGCAGTTACCTAAGGCTAGCGGGACAGAATGAGCAGTTCTTC. This translates into CASSYLRLAGQNEQFF.

V is TRBV9 and J is TRBJ2-3, with D perhaps matching TRBD2 (5 bases). The CDR3 loop spans 16 amino acids. The germline CDR1 and CDR2 sequences are SGDLS and YYNGEE. V was cut by 0 bases and J by 2 bases, with 13 bases left in between. The CDR3 DNA sequence: TGTGCCAGCAGCGTAGTGGACTCCCCTTCCACAGATACGCAGTATTTT. Its protein product is CASSVVDSPSTDTQYF. Complete variable domain (other parts from reference TRBV9 and TRBJ2-3): DSGVTQTPKHLITATGQRVTLRCSPRSGDLSVYWYQQSLDQGLQFLIQYYNGEERAKGNILERFSAQQFPDLHSELNLSSLELGDSALYFCASSVVDSPSTDTQYFGPGTRLTVL.

The chain combines TRBV4-1 with TRBJ2-5; maybe TRBD2 (6 bases). Germline V gene sequence: CDR1 MGHRA, CDR2 YSYEKL. The CDR3 is 15 amino acids. V lost 2 bases and J lost 2, with 12 bases in between. The CDR3: CASSQNGAGQETQYF. The CDR3 nucleotides read TGCGCCAGCAGCCAAAATGGGGCGGGACAAGAGACCCAGTACTTC.

The chain has TRBV5-6 and TRBJ1-2; no clear D. V lost 0 bases to trimming and J lost 2 bases, with 11 bases between them. Germline CDR1 is SGHDT and CDR2 is YYEEEE. This CDR3 contains 15 residues. CDR3 loop: CASSLGPGNNYGYTF. The CDR3 coding sequence is TGTGCCAGCAGCTTGGGACCCGGGAACAACTATGGCTACACCTTC.

The rearrangement uses TRBV18 and TRBJ1-2; 9 bases match TRBD1. The CDR3 loop spans 13 amino acids. CDR1 and CDR2 from the germline V gene are KGHSH and LQKENI. V dropped 4 bases and J dropped 8; count of bases not matched to a gene: 5. CDR3 protein: CASSLGQGVGYTF. The CDR3 DNA reads as TGTGCCAGCTCACTGGGACAGGGAGTAGGCTACACCTTC.

The chain links TRBV28 to TRBJ1-2; 12 bases align to TRBD1. CDR3 length equals 16 residues. CDR1 is MDHEN and CDR2 is SYDVKM in the germline V gene. The trim removed 7 bases at V and 4 bases at J, leaving 10 bases unmatched. This CDR3 is CASTKGQGARSYGYTF. In DNA form, the CDR3 reads TGTGCCAGCACAAAGGGACAGGGGGCGCGTTCCTATGGCTACACCTTC.

The J gene is TRBJ2-7, the V gene TRBV27; 11 bases match TRBD1. Trimming at V came to 0 bases and at J to 4 bases, leaving 8 bases not matched to a gene. Germline V gives CDR1 MNHEY, CDR2 SMNVEV (reference sequence). The CDR3 is 17 amino acids. The CDR3 is CASSLSFRTGGGYEQYF. CDR3 bases: TGTGCCAGCAGTTTATCCTTTCGGACAGGGGGCGGATACGAGCAGTACTTC.